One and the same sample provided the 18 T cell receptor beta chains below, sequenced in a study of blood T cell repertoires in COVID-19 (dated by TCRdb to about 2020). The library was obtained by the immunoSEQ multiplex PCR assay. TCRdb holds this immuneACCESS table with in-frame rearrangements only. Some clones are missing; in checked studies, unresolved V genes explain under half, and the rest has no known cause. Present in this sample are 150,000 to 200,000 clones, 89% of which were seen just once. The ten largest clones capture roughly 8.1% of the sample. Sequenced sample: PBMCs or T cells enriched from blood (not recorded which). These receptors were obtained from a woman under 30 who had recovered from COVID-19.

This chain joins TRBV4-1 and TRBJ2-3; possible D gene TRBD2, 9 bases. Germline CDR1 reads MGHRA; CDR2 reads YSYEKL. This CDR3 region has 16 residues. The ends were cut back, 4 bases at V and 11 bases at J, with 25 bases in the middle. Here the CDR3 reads CASSPPGGGGAQGQYF. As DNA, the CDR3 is TGCGCCAGCAGCCCCCCAGGGGGCGGGGGGGCTCAAGGGCAGTATTTT.

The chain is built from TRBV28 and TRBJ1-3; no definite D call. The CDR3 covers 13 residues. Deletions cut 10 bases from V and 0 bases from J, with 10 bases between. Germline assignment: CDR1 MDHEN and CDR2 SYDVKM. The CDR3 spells CATTLSSGNTIYF. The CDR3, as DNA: TGTGCCACCACGCTTAGCTCTGGAAACACCATATATTTT.

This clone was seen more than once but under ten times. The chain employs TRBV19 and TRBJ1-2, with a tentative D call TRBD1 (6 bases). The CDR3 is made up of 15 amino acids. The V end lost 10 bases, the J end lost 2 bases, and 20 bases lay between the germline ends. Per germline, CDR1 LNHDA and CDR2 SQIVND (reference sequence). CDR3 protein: CATEGDPGLNYGYTF. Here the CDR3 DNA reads TGTGCCACCGAGGGGGATCCTGGCCTCAACTATGGCTACACCTTC.

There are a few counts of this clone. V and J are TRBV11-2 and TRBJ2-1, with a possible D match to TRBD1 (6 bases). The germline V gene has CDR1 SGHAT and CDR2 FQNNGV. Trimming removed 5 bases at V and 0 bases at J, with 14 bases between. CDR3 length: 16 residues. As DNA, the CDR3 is TGTGCCAGCAGCCTCCGACAGGACCTCTCCTACAATGAGCAGTTCTTC. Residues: CASSLRQDLSYNEQFF.

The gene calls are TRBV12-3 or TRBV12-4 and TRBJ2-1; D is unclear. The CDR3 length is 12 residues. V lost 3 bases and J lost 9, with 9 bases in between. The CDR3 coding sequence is TGTGCCAGCAGTTTTCCGCGACTTGAGCAGTTCTTC. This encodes CASSFPRLEQFF.

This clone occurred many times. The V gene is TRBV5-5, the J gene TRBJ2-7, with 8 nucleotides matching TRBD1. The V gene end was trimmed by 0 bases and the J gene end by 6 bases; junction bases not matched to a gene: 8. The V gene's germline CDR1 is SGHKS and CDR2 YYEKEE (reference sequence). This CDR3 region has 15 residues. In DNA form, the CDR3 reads TGTGCCAGCAGCTTGGGGACAGGGATGGGGGGCGAGCAGTACTTC. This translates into CASSLGTGMGGEQYF.

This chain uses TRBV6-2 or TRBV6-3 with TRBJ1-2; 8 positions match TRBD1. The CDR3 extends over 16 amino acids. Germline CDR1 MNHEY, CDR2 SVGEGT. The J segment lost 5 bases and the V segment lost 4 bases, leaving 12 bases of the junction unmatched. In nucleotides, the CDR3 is TGTGCCAGCAGTTTGTCTCGAACAGGGGGAGGATATGGCTACACCTTC. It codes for CASSLSRTGGGYGYTF.

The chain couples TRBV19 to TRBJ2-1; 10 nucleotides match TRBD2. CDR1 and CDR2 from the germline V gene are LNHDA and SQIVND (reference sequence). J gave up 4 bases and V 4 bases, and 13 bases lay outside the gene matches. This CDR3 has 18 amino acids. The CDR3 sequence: CASSKRGGRVEGYNEQFF. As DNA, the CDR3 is TGTGCCAGTAGTAAGCGGGGGGGCCGGGTTGAAGGGTACAATGAGCAGTTCTTC.

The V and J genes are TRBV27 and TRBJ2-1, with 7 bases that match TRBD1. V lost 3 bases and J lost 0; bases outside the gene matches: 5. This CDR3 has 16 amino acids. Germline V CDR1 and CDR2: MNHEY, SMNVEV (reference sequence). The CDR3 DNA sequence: TGTGCCAGCAGTTTCTATACAGGGGTCTCCTACAATGAGCAGTTCTTC. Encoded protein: CASSFYTGVSYNEQFF.

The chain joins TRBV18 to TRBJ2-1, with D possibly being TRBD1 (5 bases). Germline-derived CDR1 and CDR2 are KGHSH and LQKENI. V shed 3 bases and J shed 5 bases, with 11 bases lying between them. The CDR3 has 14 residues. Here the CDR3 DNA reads TGTGCCAGCTCACCCTCGACAGTGAACAATGAGCAGTTCTTC. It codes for CASSPSTVNNEQFF.

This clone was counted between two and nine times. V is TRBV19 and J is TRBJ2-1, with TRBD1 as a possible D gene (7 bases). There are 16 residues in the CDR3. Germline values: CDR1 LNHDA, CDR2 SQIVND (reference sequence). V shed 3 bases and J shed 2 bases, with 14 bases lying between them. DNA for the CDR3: TGTGCCAGTAGTATGGGGGCAGGGGGGACCTACAATGAGCAGTTCTTC. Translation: CASSMGAGGTYNEQFF.

The CDR3 bases are TGCAGCGGACAGGGCGGGCGGGGGGTTGAGCAGTTCTTC. This sequence encodes CSGQGGRGVEQFF. The chain joins TRBV29-1 to TRBJ2-1; a weak D match, TRBD2 (8 bases). Germline CDR1 reads SQVTM; CDR2 reads ANQGSEA. The CDR3 length is 13 residues. V lost 7 bases, J lost 9 bases, and 19 bases lay in between.

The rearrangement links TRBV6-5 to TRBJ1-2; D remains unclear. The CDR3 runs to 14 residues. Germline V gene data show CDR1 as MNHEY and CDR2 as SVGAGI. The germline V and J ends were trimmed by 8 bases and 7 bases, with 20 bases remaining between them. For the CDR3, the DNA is TGTGCCAGCCGGTTGGGAGATCCGGCGGGTGGCTACACCTTC. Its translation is CASRLGDPAGGYTF.

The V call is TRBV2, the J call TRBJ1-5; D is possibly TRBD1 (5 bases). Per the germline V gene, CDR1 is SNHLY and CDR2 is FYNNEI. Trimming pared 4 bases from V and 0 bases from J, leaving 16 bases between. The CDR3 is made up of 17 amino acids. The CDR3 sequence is CASSASPGGYSNQPQHF. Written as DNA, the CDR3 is TGTGCCAGCAGTGCTTCTCCCGGGGGGTATAGCAATCAGCCCCAGCATTTT.

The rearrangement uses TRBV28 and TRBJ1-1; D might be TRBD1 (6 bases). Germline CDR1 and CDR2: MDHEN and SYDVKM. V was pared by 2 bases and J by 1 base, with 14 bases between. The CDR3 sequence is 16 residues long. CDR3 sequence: CASSLPGDGRNTEAFF. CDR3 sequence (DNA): TGTGCCAGCAGTTTACCAGGGGACGGTAGGAACACTGAAGCTTTCTTT.

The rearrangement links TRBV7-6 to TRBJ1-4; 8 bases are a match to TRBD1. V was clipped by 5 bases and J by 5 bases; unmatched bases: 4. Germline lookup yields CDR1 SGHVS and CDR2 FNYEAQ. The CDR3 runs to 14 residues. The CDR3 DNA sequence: TGTGCCAGCAGCCTTGGGACAGGAAATGAAAAACTGTTTTTT. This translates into CASSLGTGNEKLFF.

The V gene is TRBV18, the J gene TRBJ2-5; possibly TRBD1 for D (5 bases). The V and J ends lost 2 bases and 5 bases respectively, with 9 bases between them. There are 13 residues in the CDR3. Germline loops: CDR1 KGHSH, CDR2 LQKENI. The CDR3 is CASSPGQGETQYF. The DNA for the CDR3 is TGTGCCAGCTCACCAGGGCAGGGCGAGACCCAGTACTTC.

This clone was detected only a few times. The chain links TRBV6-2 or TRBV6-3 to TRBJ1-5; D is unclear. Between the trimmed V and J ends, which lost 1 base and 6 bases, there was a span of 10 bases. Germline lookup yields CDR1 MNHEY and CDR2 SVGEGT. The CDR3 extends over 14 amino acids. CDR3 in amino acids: CASSYWAPPQPQHF. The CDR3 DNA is TGTGCCAGCAGTTACTGGGCCCCCCCTCAGCCCCAGCATTTT.